The 12 T cell receptor beta chains in this list originate from one sample, sequenced in a study of cytomegalovirus exposure and HLA in healthy donors. PCR was performed using 60 Vbeta and 13 Jbeta primers. Here immunoSEQ multiplex PCR was the method, and the copy in TCRdb shows in-frame clones only, minus some. Of 120,000 or so clones detected, around 87% appear once; the ten largest clones hold more than 1.5%. Sequenced material: PBMCs. The receptors come from a man aged 35 to 55 in good health and CMV-seronegative.

The chain is built from TRBV29-1 and TRBJ2-3, with TRBD2 matching 9 bases. J was trimmed by 5 bases and V by 4 bases; bases with no gene match: 7. The CDR3 covers 14 residues. CDR1 is SQVTM, CDR2 ANQGSEA, per germline. The CDR3 loop reads CSVGAGGQKDTQYF. In DNA form, the CDR3 reads TGCAGCGTTGGGGCGGGGGGGCAGAAAGATACGCAGTATTTT.

The V and J genes are TRBV4-1 and TRBJ2-3; 14 nucleotides line up with TRBD2. Looked up from germline, CDR1 is MGHRA and CDR2 is YSYEKL. The CDR3 is made up of 17 amino acids. The J segment lost 3 bases and the V segment lost 4 bases, leaving 6 bases of the junction unmatched. The CDR3 spells CASSLLTSGGATDTQYF. CDR3 DNA sequence: TGCGCCAGCAGCCTCTTGACTAGCGGGGGGGCTACAGATACGCAGTATTTT.

The chain carries TRBV19 and TRBJ2-1, with TRBD1 as a possible D gene (5 bases). This CDR3 has 16 residues. The V and J ends lost 0 bases and 0 bases respectively, with 9 bases between them. The germline CDR1 and CDR2 sequences are LNHDA and SQIVND (reference sequence). CDR3 amino acids: CASSIDRTNSYNEQFF. The CDR3 coding sequence is TGTGCCAGTAGTATAGACAGGACAAACTCCTACAATGAGCAGTTCTTC.

This clone was detected only once. The genes are TRBV6-6 and TRBJ2-3, with D possibly matching TRBD1 (5 bases). CDR3 length equals 11 residues. CDR1 MNHNY and CDR2 SVGAGI come from the germline V gene (reference sequence). V gave up 8 bases and J gave up 6 bases, with 9 bases separating them. The CDR3 DNA is TGTGCCAGCCAACGACAGGATACGCAGTATTTT. Translating it yields CASQRQDTQYF.

The chain combines TRBV9 with TRBJ2-5; 8 bases fit TRBD2. Looked up from germline, CDR1 is SGDLS and CDR2 is YYNGEE. The CDR3 totals 18 residues. J lost 4 bases, V lost 1 base, and 15 bases had no gene match. Written as DNA, the CDR3 is TGTGCCAGCAGCGTACAAGGCGCGACGGGGGGGCTTCGAGAGACCCAGTACTTC. This translates into CASSVQGATGGLRETQYF.

Here the CDR3 DNA reads TGTGCCAGCAGTCCTTATAGCGGGGGGGCCTATACGCAGTATTTT. Its translation is CASSPYSGGAYTQYF. The chain combines TRBV2 with TRBJ2-3, with 11 nucleotides matching TRBD2. The CDR3 runs to 15 residues. V shed 5 bases and J 7 bases; nucleotides not matched to a gene: 8. Looked up from germline, CDR1 is SNHLY and CDR2 is FYNNEI.

The J gene is TRBJ1-4, the V gene TRBV6-5; D might be TRBD1 (5 bases). Trimming removed 6 bases at V and 3 bases at J, with 8 bases between. Germline V gene sequence: CDR1 MNHEY, CDR2 SVGAGI. The CDR3 length is 13 residues. The CDR3 region has the DNA TGTGCCAGCAGAACAGGAGCTAATGAAAAACTGTTTTTT. Its protein is CASRTGANEKLFF.

Only one count was recorded for this clone. The chain joins TRBV7-2 to TRBJ2-3; the match to TRBD1 covers 9 bases. The CDR3 runs to 16 residues. J gave up 1 base and V 5 bases, and 7 bases lay outside the gene matches. Germline assignment: CDR1 SGHTA and CDR2 FQGNSA. The DNA of the CDR3 is TGTGCCAGCAGCACGTTGGGACAGGGAGGCACAGATACGCAGTATTTT. Translating it yields CASSTLGQGGTDTQYF.

V is TRBV30 and J is TRBJ2-3; 10 positions match TRBD1. J lost 1 base, V lost 0 bases, and 4 bases had no gene match. Per the germline V gene, CDR1 is GTSNPN and CDR2 is SVGIG (reference sequence). The CDR3 runs 16 residues. The CDR3 nucleotides read TGTGCCTGGAGTGTACTTGGGACAGGGGGCACAGATACGCAGTATTTT. Residues: CAWSVLGTGGTDTQYF.

J is TRBJ1-2 and V is TRBV7-2, with 12 bases fitting TRBD1. The CDR3 is 15 residues long. Germline assignment: CDR1 SGHTA and CDR2 FQGNSA. Germline trimming cut 5 bases from V and 8 bases from J; bases unmatched to any gene: 9. The CDR3 spells CASSPRGTGGFGYTF. CDR3 nucleotides: TGTGCCAGCAGCCCAAGAGGGACAGGGGGCTTCGGCTACACCTTC.

This clone appeared a single time. The chain combines TRBV28 with TRBJ1-1; possible D gene TRBD1, 5 bases. Trimming took 3 bases from V and 6 from J, leaving 14 bases between them. This CDR3 has 14 residues. Germline V lookup: CDR1 MDHEN, CDR2 SYDVKM. In nucleotides, the CDR3 is TGTGCCAGCAGTTTCTGGATCGGGGGGGCTGAAGCTTTCTTT. This codes for CASSFWIGGAEAFF.

The CDR3 is CASSLQRSREDEKLFF. The DNA of the CDR3 is TGTGCCAGCAGCCTACAACGTAGCAGGGAAGACGAAAAACTGTTTTTT. The V gene is TRBV11-3, the J gene TRBJ1-4; tentative D call: TRBD1 (5 bases). The CDR3 runs to 16 residues. V was cut by 5 bases and J by 8 bases, with 21 bases left in between. Germline V gives CDR1 SGHNT, CDR2 YENEEA. The variable domain in full, with the rest retrieved from reference TRBV11-3 and TRBJ1-4, is EAGVVQSPRYKIIEKKQPVAFWCNPISGHNTLYWYLQNLGQGPELLIRYENEEAVDDSQLPKDRFSAERLKGVDSTLKIQPAELGDSAVYLCASSLQRSREDEKLFFGSGTQLSVL.